This T cell receptor beta chain was recorded in a study of blood T cell repertoires in COVID-19. Study overall: There were acute and convalescent COVID-19 samples, and they came from the United States, Italy and Spain. From T cells, B-cell-depleted T cells, or PBMCs came the material, which was cDNA or gDNA.

Authors' analysis steps: Researchers report that nucleated cell counts were estimated from reference gene primer amplification. The method was immunoSEQ multiplex PCR; TCRdb's version includes in-frame clones alone and lacks a portion of them. The DNA was the basis for D and trimming; V, J and clone size are from that table. Of some 23,000 clones listed, roughly 90% were seen once; the top ten hold under 20%. The germline V and J ends were trimmed by 7 bases and 8 bases, with 8 bases remaining between them. CDR1 ENHRY and CDR2 SYGVKD come from the germline V gene. The CDR3 is 11 amino acids. Sequencing input: peripheral blood. This receptor was obtained from a human donor in a cohort sampled during active COVID-19. V and J are TRBV10-3 and TRBJ2-2; D possibly corresponds to TRBD1 (6 bases). As DNA, the CDR3 is TGTGCCATCACAGGGGCTGGGGAGCTGTTTTTT. Its translation: CAITGAGELFF.